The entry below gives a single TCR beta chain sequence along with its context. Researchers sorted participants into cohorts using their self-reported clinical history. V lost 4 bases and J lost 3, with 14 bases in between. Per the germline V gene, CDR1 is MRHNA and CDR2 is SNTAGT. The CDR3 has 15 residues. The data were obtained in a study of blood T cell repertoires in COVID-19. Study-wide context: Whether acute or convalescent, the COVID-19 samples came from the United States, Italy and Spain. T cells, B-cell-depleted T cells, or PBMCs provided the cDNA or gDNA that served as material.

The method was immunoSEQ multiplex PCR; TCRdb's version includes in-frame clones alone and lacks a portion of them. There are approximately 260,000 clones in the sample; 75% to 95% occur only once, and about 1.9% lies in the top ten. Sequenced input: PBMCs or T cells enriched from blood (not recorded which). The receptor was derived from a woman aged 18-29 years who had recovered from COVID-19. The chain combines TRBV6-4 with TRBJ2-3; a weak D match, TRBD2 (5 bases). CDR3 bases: TGTGCCAGCAGTGTAGGGAGCGGCTCTACAGATACGCAGTATTTT. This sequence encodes CASSVGSGSTDTQYF.